The 19 T cell receptor beta chains below were found in one sample sequenced in a study of control samples from healthy donors and cancer patients. Method: immunoSEQ multiplex PCR; TCRdb's copy keeps in-frame clones and lacks some. The table includes 260,000 or so clones, more than 65% detected once. Sequenced material: PBMCs. Receptors originate from a woman between 55 and 75 years old with lung cancer.

There are a few counts of this clone. V is TRBV2 and J is TRBJ1-1; D uncertain. The length of the CDR3 is 12 residues. From germline, CDR1 is SNHLY and CDR2 FYNNEI. Trimming shortened V by 7 bases and J by 4 bases, and 10 bases separated the two germline ends. This CDR3 is CASNSPLTEAFF. The CDR3 nucleotides read TGTGCCAGCAACAGCCCCCTCACTGAAGCTTTCTTT.

In this sample, this clone turned up a few times. The chain joins TRBV7-8 to TRBJ2-2, with D possibly being TRBD1 (6 bases). Germline CDR1 reads SGHVS; CDR2 reads FQNEAQ. The CDR3 sequence is 14 residues long. The V end was cut by 1 base, the J end by 3 bases, with 6 bases between. CDR3 in amino acids: CASSLDRDTGELFF. CDR3 nucleotides: TGTGCCAGCAGCTTAGACAGGGACACCGGGGAGCTGTTTTTT.

Comments on this clone: This specimen includes other DNA sequences encoding the same CDR3. The chain uses TRBV2 and TRBJ2-7; 8 bases line up with TRBD2. The CDR3 length is 12 residues. Germline V gene lookup returns CDR1 SNHLY and CDR2 FYNNEI. Trimming removed 3 bases from V and 7 bases from J; junction bases left unmatched: 2. As DNA, the CDR3 is TGTGCCAGCAGTGACCGGGGGGGGGAGCAGTACTTC. Translating it yields CASSDRGGEQYF.

V is TRBV4-1 and J is TRBJ1-5, with 7 bases identical to TRBD1. This CDR3 spans 16 amino acids. V lost 1 base, J lost 1 base, and 4 bases stayed unmatched. Germline V gene sequence: CDR1 MGHRA, CDR2 YSYEKL. The DNA of the CDR3 is TGCGCCAGCAGCCAAGTGAGGGGGCAAAGCAATCAGCCCCAGCATTTT. Residues: CASSQVRGQSNQPQHF.

This clone was found once. V and J are TRBV5-1 and TRBJ1-1; a weak D match, TRBD1 (6 bases). V gave up 4 bases and J gave up 0 bases, with 10 bases separating them. From germline, CDR1 is SGHRS and CDR2 YFSETQ. The CDR3 runs 14 residues. The CDR3 nucleotides are TGCGCCAGCAGCCTACAGGGAATGAACACTGAAGCTTTCTTT. Protein: CASSLQGMNTEAFF.

V is TRBV28 and J is TRBJ2-7; 7 bases are shared with TRBD1. J was trimmed by 3 bases and V by 5 bases; bases with no gene match: 10. Per germline, CDR1 MDHEN and CDR2 SYDVKM. The CDR3 is made up of 15 amino acids. CDR3 residues: CASSRAGTEGYEQYF. DNA of the CDR3: TGTGCCAGCAGTCGCGCCGGGACAGAAGGCTACGAGCAGTACTTC.

The rearrangement links TRBV27 to TRBJ1-2; 10 nucleotides match TRBD1. The CDR3 totals 18 residues. V shed 5 bases and J 0 bases; nucleotides not matched to a gene: 12. Looked up from germline, CDR1 is MNHEY and CDR2 is SMNVEV (reference sequence). DNA for the CDR3: TGTGCCAGCAGTATACGGTCCCGGGACAGGGGCGCTAACTATGGCTACACCTTC. Its translation is CASSIRSRDRGANYGYTF.

This sequence joins TRBV10-1 and TRBJ1-4, with 7 positions matching TRBD1. The trim removed 8 bases at V and 4 bases at J, leaving 7 bases unmatched. Germline V gene lookup returns CDR1 WNHNN and CDR2 SYGVQD (reference sequence). This CDR3 spans 14 amino acids. The CDR3 protein is CASCQGGGNEKLFF. Here the CDR3 DNA reads TGCGCCAGCTGTCAGGGGGGGGGTAATGAAAAACTGTTTTTT.

The chain uses TRBV6-5 and TRBJ1-6, with D perhaps matching TRBD1 (5 bases). Looked up from germline, CDR1 is MNHEY and CDR2 is SVGAGI. V was clipped by 8 bases and J by 9 bases, with 17 bases between them. The CDR3 runs 14 residues. CDR3 bases: TGTGCCAGCTACCGACCCGGGGCTGGTTCACCCCTCCACTTT. This codes for CASYRPGAGSPLHF.

This chain joins TRBV5-6 and TRBJ2-3, with 10 bases aligning to TRBD1. Germline V gene data show CDR1 as SGHDT and CDR2 as YYEEEE. After removal of 1 base from V and 5 bases from J, the junction contained 1 base not matched to a gene. This CDR3 spans 14 amino acids. This chain's CDR3 is CASSLRTGGDTQYF. CDR3 coding DNA: TGTGCCAGCAGCTTGCGGACAGGGGGAGATACGCAGTATTTT. Full variable domain (outside the CDR3, taken from reference TRBV5-6 and TRBJ2-3): DAGVTQSPTHLIKTRGQQVTLRCSPKSGHDTVSWYQQALGQGPQFIFQYYEEEERQRGNFPDRFSGHQFPNYSSELNVNALLLGDSALYLCASSLRTGGDTQYFGPGTRLTVL.

The genes are TRBV7-6 and TRBJ2-1; 7 nucleotides line up with TRBD1. The germline V gene has CDR1 SGHVS and CDR2 FNYEAQ. The CDR3 extends over 16 amino acids. V shed 0 bases, J shed 1 base, and the junction held 3 bases outside the gene matches. The CDR3 spells CASSLAATGSYNEQFF. CDR3 coding DNA: TGTGCCAGCAGCTTAGCCGCGACAGGGTCCTACAATGAGCAGTTCTTC. The full variable domain, completed using reference TRBV7-6 and TRBJ2-1, is GAGVSQSPRYKVTKRGQDVALRCDPISGHVSLYWYRQALGQGPEFLTYFNYEAQQDKSGLPNDRFSAERPEGSISTLTIQRTEQRDSAMYRCASSLAATGSYNEQFFGPGTRLTVL.

The chain carries TRBV7-7 and TRBJ2-5; the D call may be TRBD1 or TRBD2 (5 bases each). Trimming left V 0 bases short and J 4 bases short, with 12 bases between. The germline V gene encodes CDR1 SSHAT and CDR2 FNYEAQ (reference sequence). The CDR3 totals 15 residues. CDR3 nucleotides: TGTGCCAGCAGCTTAGCTGGGGGTCAGGCAGAGACCCAGTACTTC. Translation: CASSLAGGQAETQYF.

V and J are TRBV18 and TRBJ1-2; 9 bases fit TRBD1. In germline, CDR1 is KGHSH, CDR2 LQKENI. The CDR3 has 15 residues. V lost 2 bases to trimming and J lost 6 bases; unmatched junction nucleotides: 7. CDR3 protein: CASSPKTGGNNGYTF. The CDR3 DNA reads TGTGCCAGCTCACCAAAAACAGGGGGCAATAATGGCTACACCTTC.

V and J are TRBV5-1 and TRBJ2-5, with D possibly TRBD2 on 6 matching bases. This CDR3 has 13 residues. Germline V gives CDR1 SGHRS, CDR2 YFSETQ. V was clipped by 5 bases and J by 5 bases, with 13 bases between them. The CDR3 loop is CASSTGGGETQYF. In DNA, the CDR3 is TGCGCCAGCAGTACGGGTGGAGGGGAGACCCAGTACTTC.

As DNA, the CDR3 is TGTGCCAGCAGCTTGAGCAGGGCACCCACTGAAGCTTTCTTT. It is translated as CASSLSRAPTEAFF. The J gene is TRBJ1-1, the V gene TRBV5-8; TRBD1 might be the D (5 bases). This CDR3 has 14 residues. The V gene's germline CDR1 is SGHTS and CDR2 YDEGEE. Trimming shortened V by 1 base and J by 4 bases, and 11 bases separated the two germline ends. The full variable domain, with the rest looked up from reference TRBV5-8 and TRBJ1-1, is EAGVTQSPTHLIKTRGQQATLRCSPISGHTSVYWYQQALGLGLQFLLWYDEGEERNRGNFPPRFSGRQFPNYSSELNVNALELEDSALYLCASSLSRAPTEAFFGQGTRLTVV.

V is TRBV7-9 and J is TRBJ1-1; a possible D gene is TRBD1 (5 bases). Between the trimmed V and J ends, which lost 5 bases and 2 bases, there was a span of 12 bases. The germline CDR1 and CDR2 sequences are SEHNR and FQNEAQ (reference sequence). The CDR3 loop spans 14 amino acids. The CDR3 bases are TGTGCCAGCAGCACCCAGGGATCTAACACTGAAGCTTTCTTT. As protein: CASSTQGSNTEAFF.

This chain connects TRBV6-6 to TRBJ1-6, with D maybe TRBD1 (6 bases). The CDR3 has 16 residues. With 2 bases removed from V and 8 bases from J, the gap between germline ends came to 16 bases. From germline, CDR1 is MNHNY and CDR2 SVGAGI (reference sequence). The CDR3 DNA sequence: TGTGCCAGCAGTTACGCGCGAGGGGGGACGGATTCACCCCTCCACTTT. Translation: CASSYARGGTDSPLHF.

As concerns this clone: This CDR3 is also generated by other DNA sequences in the sample. The genes are TRBV6-1 and TRBJ1-2, with 7 nucleotides matching TRBD1. The V gene's germline CDR1 is MNHNS and CDR2 SASEGT. Losses at the gene ends were 3 bases for V and 4 bases for J; bases not matched to a gene: 2. The CDR3 runs to 13 residues. The CDR3 protein is CASSERQGYGYTF. Here the CDR3 DNA reads TGTGCCAGCAGTGAGCGACAGGGCTATGGCTACACCTTC.

V usage is TRBV27 and J usage is TRBJ2-2; 8 bases align to TRBD2. Germline CDR1 MNHEY, CDR2 SMNVEV (reference sequence). The CDR3 has 15 residues. V lost 2 bases and J lost 9; bases outside the gene matches: 8. CDR3 bases: TGTGCCAGCAGTTTACGAAATAGCGGGGTGCGGGAGCTGTTTTTT. Its translation is CASSLRNSGVRELFF.